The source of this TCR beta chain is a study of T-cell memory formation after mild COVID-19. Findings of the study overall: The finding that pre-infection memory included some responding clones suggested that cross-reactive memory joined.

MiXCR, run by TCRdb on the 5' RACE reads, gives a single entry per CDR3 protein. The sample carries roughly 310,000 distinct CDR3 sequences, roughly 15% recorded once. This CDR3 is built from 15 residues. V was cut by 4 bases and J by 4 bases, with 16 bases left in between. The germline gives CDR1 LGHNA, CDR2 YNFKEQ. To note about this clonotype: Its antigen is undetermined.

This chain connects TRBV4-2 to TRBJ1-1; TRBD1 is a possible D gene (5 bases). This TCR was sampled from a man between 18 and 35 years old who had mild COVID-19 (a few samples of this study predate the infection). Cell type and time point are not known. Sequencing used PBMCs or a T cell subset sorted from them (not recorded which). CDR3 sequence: CASSLTGGRGTEAFF. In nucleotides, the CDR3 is TGTGCCAGCAGCCTGACCGGGGGTCGAGGCACTGAAGCTTTCTTT.